One sample yielded the 20 T cell receptor beta chains listed below, sequenced in a study of T cell responses to AZD1222 COVID-19 vaccine. Sequenced by immunoSEQ multiplex PCR; TCRdb stores in-frame clones only, minus some. Of 150,000 to 200,000 clones in the sample, 92% were seen once. Sequenced here: peripheral blood, sampled 28 days after the second AZD1222 dose. These receptors originate from an adult who received the AZD1222 COVID-19 vaccine.

The chain couples TRBV7-2 to TRBJ2-3, with TRBD1 identical over 7 bases. The CDR3 consists of 15 residues. Germline-derived CDR1 and CDR2 are SGHTA and FQGNSA. V gave up 1 base and J gave up 3 bases; unmatched junction bases: 4. The CDR3 DNA follows: TGTGCCAGCAGCTTAGTGGGCAGGGGGACAGATACGCAGTATTTT. As protein: CASSLVGRGTDTQYF.

The chain employs TRBV9 and TRBJ2-2; D not certain. Per the germline V gene, CDR1 is SGDLS and CDR2 is YYNGEE. This CDR3 contains 16 residues. V was cut by 0 bases and J by 1 base, with 10 bases left in between. CDR3 sequence: CASSVEPAGNTGELFF. CDR3 bases: TGTGCCAGCAGCGTAGAGCCAGCTGGGAACACCGGGGAGCTGTTTTTT.

The V gene is TRBV5-1, the J gene TRBJ2-3, with 12 bases lining up with TRBD1. J was trimmed by 1 base and V by 4 bases; bases with no gene match: 4. Germline CDR1 reads SGHRS; CDR2 reads YFSETQ. This CDR3 is built from 16 residues. The CDR3 region has the DNA TGCGCCAGCAGCAGTGGGACAGGGGGCGGCACAGATACGCAGTATTTT. Amino acid sequence: CASSSGTGGGTDTQYF.

The rearrangement uses TRBV27 and TRBJ1-5; D is unresolved. In germline, CDR1 is MNHEY, CDR2 SMNVEV (reference sequence). This CDR3 contains 15 residues. Trimming stripped 5 bases from V and 2 bases from J, with 13 bases between. The CDR3 DNA follows: TGTGCCAGCAGTCCCTTCGGTTTGGGCAATCAGCCCCAGCATTTT. This gives the protein CASSPFGLGNQPQHF.

The V call is TRBV3-1 (or the pseudogene TRBV3-2), the J call TRBJ1-3; TRBD1 is a possible D gene (5 bases). Germline lookup yields CDR1 LGHDT and CDR2 YNNKEL (reference sequence). V gave up 3 bases and J gave up 2 bases, with 14 bases separating them. This CDR3 is 16 amino acids long. The DNA of the CDR3 is TGTGCCAGCAGCCATAACCAGGGAGGGGCTGGAAACACCATATATTTT. Encoded protein: CASSHNQGGAGNTIYF.

The rearrangement joins TRBV14 to TRBJ2-1; the match to TRBD2 covers 9 bases. Germline V gives CDR1 SGHDN, CDR2 FVKESK. The CDR3 is 15 residues long. The V segment lost 3 bases and the J segment 7 bases; nucleotides outside the gene matches: 7. The CDR3 DNA follows: TGTGCCAGCAGCCACATAGCGGGAGCCGGGAATGAGCAGTTCTTC. The encoded protein is CASSHIAGAGNEQFF.

The rearrangement links TRBV5-1 to TRBJ1-1, with a tentative D call TRBD1 (6 bases). The ends were cut back, 3 bases at V and 3 bases at J, with 15 bases in the middle. Germline V gene sequence: CDR1 SGHRS, CDR2 YFSETQ. CDR3 length: 15 residues. DNA of the CDR3: TGCGCCAGCAGCTCTCTCCTGGGGGCGGACACTGAAGCTTTCTTT. Protein sequence: CASSSLLGADTEAFF.

This chain's CDR3 is CASSLWAEGYTF. Written as DNA, the CDR3 is TGTGCCAGCAGCCTCTGGGCTGAAGGCTACACCTTC. This rearrangement joins TRBV7-9 to TRBJ1-2; D remains ambiguous. Per germline, CDR1 SEHNR and CDR2 FQNEAQ (reference sequence). V lost 5 bases to trimming and J lost 8 bases, with 12 bases between them. The CDR3 has 12 amino acids.

This chain connects TRBV5-4 to TRBJ2-2, with D perhaps TRBD1 (6 bases). Germline values: CDR1 SGHNT, CDR2 YYREEE (reference sequence). The V gene lost 3 bases and the J gene lost 0 bases, with 15 bases spanning the gap. The CDR3 is 17 amino acids. For the CDR3, the DNA is TGTGCCAGCAGCTCCCACTCCGGGACACCGAACACCGGGGAGCTGTTTTTT. Protein product: CASSSHSGTPNTGELFF.

V usage is TRBV18 and J usage is TRBJ1-5; TRBD1 is a possible D gene (5 bases). CDR3 size: 14 residues. The germline gives CDR1 KGHSH, CDR2 LQKENI. Trimming pared 2 bases from V and 7 bases from J, leaving 12 bases between. The CDR3 loop reads CASSPGGIGQPQHF. The CDR3 bases are TGTGCCAGCTCACCAGGGGGGATAGGGCAGCCCCAGCATTTT.

This clone showed up just a few times. This chain uses TRBV9 with TRBJ2-7, with 8 bases matching TRBD2. The length of the CDR3 is 14 residues. Germline V gene lookup returns CDR1 SGDLS and CDR2 YYNGEE. V trimming: 4 bases; J trimming: 3 bases; junction bases outside the gene matches: 6. The CDR3 region has the DNA TGTGCCAGCAGCACCGGACTAGCCCTCTACGAGCAGTACTTC. Translating gives CASSTGLALYEQYF.

The chain recombines TRBV27 with TRBJ1-5, with D unclear. Trimming pared 2 bases from V and 3 bases from J, leaving 5 bases between. This CDR3 comprises 13 residues. CDR1 and CDR2 (germline): MNHEY, SMNVEV (reference sequence). CDR3 amino acids: CASSLQSNQPQHF. The DNA of the CDR3 is TGTGCCAGCAGTTTACAGTCCAATCAGCCCCAGCATTTT.

The chain recombines TRBV19 with TRBJ1-5, with TRBD1 matching over 7 bases. The CDR3 sequence is 15 residues long. The germline V gene encodes CDR1 LNHDA and CDR2 SQIVND (reference sequence). V dropped 1 base and J dropped 5; count of bases not matched to a gene: 5. The CDR3 loop is CASSIGGDSYQPQHF. In nucleotides, the CDR3 is TGTGCCAGTAGTATAGGGGGGGACAGCTATCAGCCCCAGCATTTT.

V and J are TRBV7-3 and TRBJ2-5, with TRBD2 as a possible D gene (5 bases). This CDR3 has 13 residues. Germline CDR1 is SGHTA and CDR2 is FQGTGA. Trimming pared 5 bases from V and 5 bases from J, leaving 12 bases between. CDR3 sequence (DNA): TGTGCCAGCAGCGCCGGCGGGCGGGAGACCCAGTACTTC. This translates into CASSAGGRETQYF.

The gene calls are TRBV30 and TRBJ2-3; D possibly corresponds to TRBD1 (6 bases). Germline V lookup: CDR1 GTSNPN, CDR2 SVGIG (reference sequence). V lost 1 base and J lost 0, with 8 bases in between. The CDR3 length is 14 residues. The CDR3 nucleotides read TGTGCCTGGAGTGGGGACACCAGCACAGATACGCAGTATTTT. It specifies CAWSGDTSTDTQYF.

This chain connects TRBV3-1 (or the pseudogene TRBV3-2) to TRBJ1-6; possible D gene TRBD1, 6 bases. Germline loops: CDR1 LGHDT, CDR2 YNNKEL (reference sequence). The CDR3 spans 14 residues. V dropped 4 bases and J dropped 6 bases, with 10 bases sitting between them. The CDR3 region has the DNA TGTGCCAGCAGCCGCCGGGACACTAATTCACCCCTCCACTTT. This codes for CASSRRDTNSPLHF.

The chain employs TRBV6-5 and TRBJ1-2, with D tentatively TRBD1 (5 bases). There are 14 residues in the CDR3. Germline values: CDR1 MNHEY, CDR2 SVGAGI. The germline V and J ends were trimmed by 0 bases and 8 bases, with 13 bases remaining between them. The CDR3 here is CASSYSLGGSGYTF. The CDR3 region has the DNA TGTGCCAGCAGTTACTCATTGGGGGGTAGCGGCTACACCTTC.

The chain recombines TRBV28 with TRBJ2-7; D perhaps matches TRBD1 (5 bases). The CDR3 has 14 amino acids. Deletions cut 8 bases from V and 0 bases from J, with 14 bases between. Germline lookup yields CDR1 MDHEN and CDR2 SYDVKM. The CDR3 region is CASQDIQSSYEQYF. The CDR3 region has the DNA TGTGCCAGCCAGGACATACAGAGCTCCTACGAGCAGTACTTC.

This chain links TRBV7-2 with TRBJ2-2; no clear D gene. Germline assignment: CDR1 SGHTA and CDR2 FQGNSA. Trimming removed 1 base from V and 7 bases from J, with 16 bases in between. This CDR3 is 16 amino acids long. The CDR3 coding sequence is TGTGCCAGCAGCTTAGAAGAACCTGGGATAATCGGGGAGCTGTTTTTT. Amino acids: CASSLEEPGIIGELFF.

The rearrangement links TRBV28 to TRBJ2-7; D remains ambiguous. Germline CDR1 MDHEN, CDR2 SYDVKM. The length of the CDR3 is 13 residues. The V and J ends lost 3 bases and 2 bases respectively, with 8 bases between them. The CDR3 is CASSLAGTYEQYF. The CDR3, as DNA: TGTGCCAGCAGTTTGGCCGGCACCTACGAGCAGTACTTC.